This T cell receptor (beta chain) was observed in a study of cytomegalovirus exposure and HLA in healthy donors. The primer mix had 60 Vbeta and 13 Jbeta primers. TCRdb keeps only in-frame clones here, not all; method: immunoSEQ multiplex PCR. The data show 150,000 to 200,000 clones, with 78% seen just once and roughly 6% held by the top ten. Trimming left V 3 bases short and J 0 bases short, with 22 bases between. CDR1 LGHNA and CDR2 YSLEER come from the germline V gene. This CDR3 contains 19 residues. The origin of this receptor is a woman in her twenties or thirties in good health and CMV-seropositive. Sequenced: PBMCs. The genes are TRBV4-3 and TRBJ2-3, with TRBD2 as a possible D gene (7 bases). Written as DNA, the CDR3 is TGCGCCAGCAGCCAGGGGTTCGGGCGGGGGCAGCTCAGCACAGATACGCAGTATTTT. This sequence encodes CASSQGFGRGQLSTDTQYF.